This T cell receptor beta chain came from a study of blood T cell repertoires in COVID-19. Study-wide context: Nucleic acid was either cDNA or gDNA, and it came from T cells, B-cell-depleted T cells, or PBMCs.

This CDR3 is built from 14 residues. Germline-derived CDR1 and CDR2 are SGDLS and YYNGEE. V was shortened by 2 bases and J by 5 bases, with 10 bases between the two germline ends. Libraries were prepared by immunoSEQ multiplex PCR; TCRdb keeps only in-frame clonotypes and omits some of them. The sample yields about 270,000 clones, roughly 90% seen once. The receptor comes from a woman aged 40 to 50 with acute COVID-19. Sequenced: PBMCs or T cells enriched from blood (not recorded which). The chain employs TRBV9 and TRBJ1-4; tentatively, D is TRBD1 (6 bases). CDR3 in amino acids: CASSVGHSNEKLFF. CDR3 DNA: TGTGCCAGCAGCGTGGGACACTCAAATGAAAAACTGTTTTTT.